This T cell receptor (beta chain) originates from a study of T-cell memory formation after mild COVID-19. As for the study in general: The two donors had largely donor-specific TCR clusters.

Trimming took off 3 bases at V and 0 bases at J, with 13 bases between the two ends. The CDR3 runs to 16 residues. Germline lookup yields CDR1 LGHNA and CDR2 YNFKEQ. This clonotype was detected a few times. Its specificity is not known. TCRdb recomputed calls from the 5' RACE reads with MiXCR, one row per CDR3 protein. The sample has 350,000 to 550,000 distinct CDR3 sequences; about 20% are singletons. Findings and limits, study-wide: Proof of SARS-CoV-2 specificity was absent for the second-wave clones that crested on day 37. Largely, contracting CD4+ clones fell within CM and EM, and contracting CD8+ clones within EMRA. A second wave expanding day 15 to 37 was CD4+-biased; contracting clones were balanced.

The clonotype comes from a young man who had mild COVID-19 (a few samples of this study predate the infection). Cell type and time point are not known. The sample comprised PBMCs or a T cell subset sorted from them (not recorded which). This chain connects TRBV4-2 to TRBJ2-3; TRBD1 might be the D (6 bases). CDR3 region: CASSQGTQPSTDTQYF. Here the CDR3 DNA reads TGTGCCAGCAGCCAGGGGACACAACCTAGCACAGATACGCAGTATTTT.